The next 8 T cell receptor beta chains were all read from a single sample in a study of T cells in Graves' hyperthyroidism and ophthalmopathy. Authors of the study amplified TCR beta CDR3 regions from RNA transcripts. A set of HTBI primers served as the primers for a first-round RT-PCR of the TCR CDR3. Each CDR3 protein gets one entry after TCRdb re-called the multiplex PCR reads with MiXCR. The sample holds about 520,000 distinct CDR3 sequences, roughly 24% seen once. The sequenced material came from blood. The receptors shown here come from a woman in her 30s with Graves' ophthalmopathy.

This chain uses TRBV11-2 with TRBJ2-5; the match to TRBD2 covers 10 bases. This CDR3 region has 15 residues. Germline V gene data show CDR1 as SGHAT and CDR2 as FQNNGV. Trimming took 4 bases from V and 5 from J; bases not matched to a gene: 7. The CDR3 DNA sequence: TGTGCCAGCAGCTATGAGCGGGGGGGCCGGGAGACCCAGTACTTC. This sequence encodes CASSYERGGRETQYF.

This clonotype was found a few times. J is TRBJ2-7 and V is TRBV27, with D tentatively TRBD2 (6 bases). CDR1 is MNHEY and CDR2 is SMNVEV in the germline V gene (reference sequence). Trimming shortened V by 3 bases and J by 3 bases, and 21 bases separated the two germline ends. CDR3 length: 17 residues. The CDR3 DNA reads TGTGCCAGCAGTTTCTCAGCCCCTTTGGGAGGCTTCTACGAGCAGTACTTC. Its protein is CASSFSAPLGGFYEQYF.

The table lists this clonotype with many counts. V gene TRBV6-1 combines with J gene TRBJ2-5; unclear D gene. Trimming cost V 1 base and J 5 bases, with 17 bases left between them. The CDR3 has 16 residues. The germline gives CDR1 MNHNS, CDR2 SASEGT. The CDR3 DNA sequence: TGTGCCAGCAGTGAAGATGCCTCGATTTTTGCGGAGACCCAGTACTTC. This sequence encodes CASSEDASIFAETQYF.

This clonotype was detected only once. V usage is TRBV20-1 and J usage is TRBJ2-7; D perhaps matches TRBD2 (6 bases). The germline gives CDR1 DFQATT, CDR2 SNEGSKA (reference sequence). The CDR3 has 15 residues. V shed 3 bases and J shed 2 bases, with 17 bases lying between them. The CDR3 region is CSARGGRTFAYEQYF. The DNA for the CDR3 is TGCAGTGCTAGGGGTGGGAGGACATTCGCCTACGAGCAGTACTTC.

This clonotype has ten or more counts. The DNA for the CDR3 is TGCAGTGCCCCCGCGAGAGGGGTCGCATCCCCTCAGCAGTACACCTTC. Translating it yields CSAPARGVASPQQYTF. V gene TRBV20-1 combines with J gene TRBJ1-2; possibly TRBD1 for D (5 bases). This CDR3 has 16 amino acids. V gave up 6 bases and J gave up 11 bases, with 31 bases separating them. From germline, CDR1 is DFQATT and CDR2 SNEGSKA (reference sequence).

The chain carries TRBV6-1 and TRBJ1-1; 9 nucleotides align to TRBD1. Losses at the gene ends were 8 bases for V and 3 bases for J; bases not matched to a gene: 10. This CDR3 is 15 amino acids long. The germline V gene encodes CDR1 MNHNS and CDR2 SASEGT. The CDR3 here is CASGPRQGEDTEAFF. DNA for the CDR3: TGTGCCAGCGGGCCCAGACAGGGGGAGGACACTGAAGCTTTCTTT.

This clonotype was seen ten or more times. The chain is built from TRBV28 and TRBJ2-5; D is unclear. Germline values: CDR1 MDHEN, CDR2 SYDVKM. This CDR3 spans 18 amino acids. V was cut by 5 bases and J by 4 bases, with 26 bases left in between. The CDR3, as DNA: TGTGCCAGCAGTCCTACCTCGCACGGAGTTAATTTACGAGAGACCCAGTACTTC. Amino acids: CASSPTSHGVNLRETQYF.

The chain carries TRBV27 and TRBJ2-7, with 8 bases aligning to TRBD1. The V gene end was trimmed by 5 bases and the J gene end by 6 bases; junction bases not matched to a gene: 12. The germline gives CDR1 MNHEY, CDR2 SMNVEV (reference sequence). The CDR3 loop spans 15 amino acids. The CDR3 sequence is CASSPGTGGFFEQYF. The DNA for the CDR3 is TGTGCCAGCAGTCCCGGGACAGGTGGGTTCTTCGAGCAGTACTTC.